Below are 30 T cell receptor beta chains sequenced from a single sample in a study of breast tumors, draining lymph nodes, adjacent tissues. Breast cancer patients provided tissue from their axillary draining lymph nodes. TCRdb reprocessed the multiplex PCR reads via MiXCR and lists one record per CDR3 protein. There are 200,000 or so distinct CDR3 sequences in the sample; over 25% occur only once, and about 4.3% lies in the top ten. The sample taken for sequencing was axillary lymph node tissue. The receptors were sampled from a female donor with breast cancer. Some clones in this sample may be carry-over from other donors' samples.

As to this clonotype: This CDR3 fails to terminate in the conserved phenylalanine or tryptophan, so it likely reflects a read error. The CDR3 here is CASSLNPHGGSTDPQYL. The CDR3 DNA is TGTGCCAGCAGCTTAAATCCGCACGGGGGTAGCACAGATCCGCAGTATCTT. J is TRBJ2-3 and V is TRBV7-9, with D maybe TRBD2 (6 bases). The CDR3 has 17 residues. CDR1 is SEHNR and CDR2 is FQNEAQ in the germline V gene (reference sequence).

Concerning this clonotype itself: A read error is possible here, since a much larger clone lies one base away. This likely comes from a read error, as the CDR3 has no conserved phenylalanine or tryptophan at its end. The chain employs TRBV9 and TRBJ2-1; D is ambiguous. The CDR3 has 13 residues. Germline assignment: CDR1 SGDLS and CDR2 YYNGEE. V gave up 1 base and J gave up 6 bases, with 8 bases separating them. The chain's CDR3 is CASSVRVSNEQFS. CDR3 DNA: TGTGCCAGCAGCGTACGAGTTTCCAATGAGCAGTTCTCC.

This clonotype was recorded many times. The CDR3 is CASSYLQGYEQYF. The CDR3 nucleotides read TGCGCCAGCAGCTACTTACAGGGCTACGAGCAGTACTTC. The chain couples TRBV5-1 to TRBJ2-7; D is perhaps TRBD1 (6 bases). The V and J ends lost 3 bases and 3 bases respectively, with 10 bases between them. CDR1 and CDR2 from the germline V gene are SGHRS and YFSETQ. The CDR3 runs 13 residues.

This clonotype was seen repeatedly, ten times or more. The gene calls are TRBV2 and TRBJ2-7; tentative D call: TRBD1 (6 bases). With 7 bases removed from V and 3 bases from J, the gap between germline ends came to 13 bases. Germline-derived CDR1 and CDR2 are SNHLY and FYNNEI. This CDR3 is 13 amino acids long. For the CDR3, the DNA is TGTGCCAGCAAACGGACAGTTAACTACGAGCAGTACTTC. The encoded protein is CASKRTVNYEQYF.

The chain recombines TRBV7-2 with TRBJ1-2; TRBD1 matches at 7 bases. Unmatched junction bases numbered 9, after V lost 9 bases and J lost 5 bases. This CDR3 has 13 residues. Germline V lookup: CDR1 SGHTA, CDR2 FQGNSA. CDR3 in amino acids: CASAPGQLYGYTF. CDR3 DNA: TGTGCCAGTGCCCCGGGACAGCTATATGGCTACACCTTC. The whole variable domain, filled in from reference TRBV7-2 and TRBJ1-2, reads GAGVSQSPSNKVTEKGKDVELRCDPISGHTALYWYRQSLGQGLEFLIYFQGNSAPDKSGLPSDRFSAERTGGSVSTLTIQRTQQEDSAVYLCASAPGQLYGYTFGSGTRLTVV.

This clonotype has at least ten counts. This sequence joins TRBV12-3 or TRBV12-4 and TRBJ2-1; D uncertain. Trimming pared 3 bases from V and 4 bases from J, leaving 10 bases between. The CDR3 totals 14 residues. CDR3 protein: CASSFSMSYNEQFF. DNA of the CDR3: TGTGCCAGCAGTTTTTCCATGTCGTACAATGAGCAGTTCTTC.

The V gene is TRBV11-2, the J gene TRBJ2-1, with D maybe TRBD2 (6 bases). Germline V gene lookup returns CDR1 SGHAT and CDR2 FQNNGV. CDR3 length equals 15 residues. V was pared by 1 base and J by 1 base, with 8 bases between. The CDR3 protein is CASSLAGESYNEQFF. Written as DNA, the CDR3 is TGTGCCAGCAGCTTAGCGGGAGAATCCTACAATGAGCAGTTCTTC.

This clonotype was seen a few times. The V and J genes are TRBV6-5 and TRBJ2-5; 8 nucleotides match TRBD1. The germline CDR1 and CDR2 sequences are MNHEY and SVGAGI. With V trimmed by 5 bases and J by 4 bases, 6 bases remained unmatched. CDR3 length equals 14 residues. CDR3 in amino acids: CASSHRTGRETQYF. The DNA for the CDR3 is TGTGCCAGCAGTCACCGGACAGGGAGAGAGACCCAGTACTTC.

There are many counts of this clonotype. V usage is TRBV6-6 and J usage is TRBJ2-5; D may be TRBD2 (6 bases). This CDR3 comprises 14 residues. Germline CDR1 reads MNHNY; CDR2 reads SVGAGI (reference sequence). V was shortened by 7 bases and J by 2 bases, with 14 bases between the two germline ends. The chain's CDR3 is CASKQVGGQETQYF. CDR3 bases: TGTGCCAGCAAACAAGTCGGGGGACAAGAGACCCAGTACTTC.

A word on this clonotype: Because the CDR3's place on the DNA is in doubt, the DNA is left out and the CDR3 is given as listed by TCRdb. CDR3 residues: CSVVYYLGEDEQFFGPGAEKLFF. The rearrangement links TRBV29-1 to TRBJ1-4; TRBD1, as called in the table, went unchecked against the DNA. The CDR3 extends over 23 residues, inclusive of both ends. CDR1 and CDR2 from the germline V gene are SQVTM and ANQGSEA.

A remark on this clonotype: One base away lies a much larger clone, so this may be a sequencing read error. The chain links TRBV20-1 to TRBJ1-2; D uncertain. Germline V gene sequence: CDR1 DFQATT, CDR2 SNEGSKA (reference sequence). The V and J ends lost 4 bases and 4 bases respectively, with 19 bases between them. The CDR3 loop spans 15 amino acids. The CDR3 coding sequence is TGCAGTGCTATCCAAAGTCGAGGAGAAGCCTATGGCTACACCTTC. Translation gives CSAIQSRGEAYGYTF.

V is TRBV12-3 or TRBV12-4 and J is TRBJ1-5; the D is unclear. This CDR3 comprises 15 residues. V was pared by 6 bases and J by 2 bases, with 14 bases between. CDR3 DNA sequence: TGTGCCAGCAGCTCCCTCGGGCACGGCAATCAGCCCCAGCATTTT. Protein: CASSSLGHGNQPQHF.

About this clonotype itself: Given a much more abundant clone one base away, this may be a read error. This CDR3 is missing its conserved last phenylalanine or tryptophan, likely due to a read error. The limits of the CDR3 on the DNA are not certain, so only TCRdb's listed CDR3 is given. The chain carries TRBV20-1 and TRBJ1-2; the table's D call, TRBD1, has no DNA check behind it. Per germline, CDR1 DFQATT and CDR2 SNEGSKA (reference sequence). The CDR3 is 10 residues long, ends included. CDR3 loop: CSAMTGPTTS.

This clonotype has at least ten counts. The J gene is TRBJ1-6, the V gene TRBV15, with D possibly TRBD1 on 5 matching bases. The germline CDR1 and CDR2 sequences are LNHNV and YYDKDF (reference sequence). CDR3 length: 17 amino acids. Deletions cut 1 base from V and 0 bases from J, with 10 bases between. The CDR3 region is CATSRGGGSSYNSPLHF. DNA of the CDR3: TGTGCCACCAGCAGAGGGGGCGGGAGCTCCTATAATTCACCCCTCCACTTT.

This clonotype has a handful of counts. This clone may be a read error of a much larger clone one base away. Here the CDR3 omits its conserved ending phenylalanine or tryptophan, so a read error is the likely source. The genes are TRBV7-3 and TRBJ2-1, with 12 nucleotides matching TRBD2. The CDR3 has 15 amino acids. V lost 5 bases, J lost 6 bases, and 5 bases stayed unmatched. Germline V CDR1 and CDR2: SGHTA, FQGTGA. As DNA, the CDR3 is TGTGCCAGCAGCCGCGGACTAGCGGGGACCAATGAGCAGTTCTCC. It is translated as CASSRGLAGTNEQFS.

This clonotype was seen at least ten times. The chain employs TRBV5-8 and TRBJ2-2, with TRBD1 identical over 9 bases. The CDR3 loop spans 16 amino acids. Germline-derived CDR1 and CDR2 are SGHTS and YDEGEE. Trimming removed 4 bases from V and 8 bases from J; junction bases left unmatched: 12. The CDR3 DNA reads TGTGCCAGCAGCCTACCGGGACAGGGAGAGTCAGGGGAGCTGTTTTTT. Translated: CASSLPGQGESGELFF.

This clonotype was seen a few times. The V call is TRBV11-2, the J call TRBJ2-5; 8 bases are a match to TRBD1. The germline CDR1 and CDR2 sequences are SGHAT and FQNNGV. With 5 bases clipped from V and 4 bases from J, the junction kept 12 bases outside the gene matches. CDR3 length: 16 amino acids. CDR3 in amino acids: CASSRWTGTMGETQYF. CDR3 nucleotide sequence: TGTGCCAGCAGCCGATGGACAGGGACGATGGGAGAGACCCAGTACTTC.

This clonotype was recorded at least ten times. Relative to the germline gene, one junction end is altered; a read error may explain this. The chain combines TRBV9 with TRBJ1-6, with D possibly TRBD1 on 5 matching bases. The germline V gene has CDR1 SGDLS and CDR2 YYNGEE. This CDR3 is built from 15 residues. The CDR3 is CASSQGQGGNSPPHF. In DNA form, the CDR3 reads TGTGCCAGCTCTCAAGGTCAGGGCGGCAATTCACCCCCCCACTTT.

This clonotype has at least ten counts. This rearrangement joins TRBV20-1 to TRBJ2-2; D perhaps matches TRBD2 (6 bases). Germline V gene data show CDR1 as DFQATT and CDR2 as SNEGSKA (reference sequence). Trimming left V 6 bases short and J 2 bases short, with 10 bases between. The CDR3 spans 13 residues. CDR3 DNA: TGCAGTGCGGGGGGACCTAACACCGGGGAGCTGTTTTTT. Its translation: CSAGGPNTGELFF.

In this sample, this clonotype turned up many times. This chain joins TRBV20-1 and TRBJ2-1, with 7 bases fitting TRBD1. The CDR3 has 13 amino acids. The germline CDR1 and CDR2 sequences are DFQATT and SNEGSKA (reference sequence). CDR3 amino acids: CSTTGAPFDEQFF. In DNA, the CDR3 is TGCAGCACAACAGGGGCCCCTTTTGATGAGCAGTTCTTC.

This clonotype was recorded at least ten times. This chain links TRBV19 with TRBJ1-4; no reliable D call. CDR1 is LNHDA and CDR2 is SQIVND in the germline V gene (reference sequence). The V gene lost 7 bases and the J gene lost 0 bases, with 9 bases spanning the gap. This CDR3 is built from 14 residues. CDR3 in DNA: TGTGCCAGTACCCCCCAGGCAACTAATGAAAAACTGTTTTTT. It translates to CASTPQATNEKLFF.

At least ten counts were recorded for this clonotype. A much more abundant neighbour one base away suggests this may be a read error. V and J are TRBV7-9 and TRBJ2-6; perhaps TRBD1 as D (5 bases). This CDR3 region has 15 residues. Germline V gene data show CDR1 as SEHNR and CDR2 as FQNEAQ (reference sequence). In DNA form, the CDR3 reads TGTGCCAGCAGCTTAAGAGGCACTGGGGCCAACGTCCTGCCTTTC. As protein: CASSLRGTGANVLPF.

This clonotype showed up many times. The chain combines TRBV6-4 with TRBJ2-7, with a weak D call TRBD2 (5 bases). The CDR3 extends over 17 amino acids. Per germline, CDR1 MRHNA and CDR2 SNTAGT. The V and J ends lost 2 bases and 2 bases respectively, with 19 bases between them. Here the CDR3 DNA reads TGTGCCAGCAGTGACCGGCTAGCTCGGAGACCAACCTACGAGCAGTACTTC. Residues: CASSDRLARRPTYEQYF.

CDR3 bases: TGTGCCAGCAGTTTAATGGGACAGGGCTACGAGCAGTACTTC. Protein sequence: CASSLMGQGYEQYF. This chain links TRBV12-3 or TRBV12-4 with TRBJ2-7, with TRBD1 identical over 9 bases. CDR3 size: 14 residues. After removal of 2 bases from V and 3 bases from J, the junction contained 2 bases not matched to a gene.

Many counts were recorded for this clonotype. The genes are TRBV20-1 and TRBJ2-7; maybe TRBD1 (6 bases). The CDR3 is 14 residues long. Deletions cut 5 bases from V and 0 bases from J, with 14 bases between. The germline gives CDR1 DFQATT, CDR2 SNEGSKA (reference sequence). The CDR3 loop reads CSAPTGLRSYEQYF. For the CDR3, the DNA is TGCAGTGCTCCGACAGGTTTACGCTCCTACGAGCAGTACTTC.

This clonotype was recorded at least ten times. The CDR3 sequence is CSATLQGEQETQYF. DNA for the CDR3: TGCAGTGCGACCCTACAGGGGGAGCAGGAGACCCAGTACTTC. V is TRBV20-1 and J is TRBJ2-5; 8 positions match TRBD1. Germline V lookup: CDR1 DFQATT, CDR2 SNEGSKA (reference sequence). Unmatched junction bases numbered 11, after V lost 6 bases and J lost 5 bases. The length of the CDR3 is 14 residues.

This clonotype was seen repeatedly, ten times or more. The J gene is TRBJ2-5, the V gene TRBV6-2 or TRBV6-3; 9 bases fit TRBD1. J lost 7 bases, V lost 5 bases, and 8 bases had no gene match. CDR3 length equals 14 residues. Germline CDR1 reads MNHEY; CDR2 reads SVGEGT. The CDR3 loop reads CASSRTLDRGTQYF. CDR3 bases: TGTGCCAGCAGTCGCACCCTGGACAGGGGGACCCAGTACTTC.

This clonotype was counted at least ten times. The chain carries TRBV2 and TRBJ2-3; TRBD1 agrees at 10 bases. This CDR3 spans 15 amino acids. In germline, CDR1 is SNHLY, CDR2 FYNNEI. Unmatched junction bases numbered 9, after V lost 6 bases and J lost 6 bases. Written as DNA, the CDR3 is TGTGCCAGCAGAGACCGGGACAGGGGATGGGATACGCAGTATTTT. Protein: CASRDRDRGWDTQYF.

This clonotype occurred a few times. CDR3 DNA: TGTGCCAGCAGCTACCCAGCGGGGGGTAGCACAGATACGCAGTATTTT. Amino acid sequence: CASSYPAGGSTDTQYF. The rearrangement links TRBV6-1 to TRBJ2-3, with TRBD2 identical over 9 bases. The CDR3 has 16 amino acids. Trimming took 6 bases from V and 0 from J; bases not matched to a gene: 7. Germline CDR1 is MNHNS and CDR2 is SASEGT.

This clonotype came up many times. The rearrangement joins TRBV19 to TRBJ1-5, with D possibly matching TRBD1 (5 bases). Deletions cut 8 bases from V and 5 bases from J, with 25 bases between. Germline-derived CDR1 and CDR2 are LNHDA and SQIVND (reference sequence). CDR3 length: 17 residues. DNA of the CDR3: TGTGCCAGTGGGCCCCCTCCCAGGGTAATTAGGGATCAGCCCCAGCATTTT. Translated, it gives CASGPPPRVIRDQPQHF.